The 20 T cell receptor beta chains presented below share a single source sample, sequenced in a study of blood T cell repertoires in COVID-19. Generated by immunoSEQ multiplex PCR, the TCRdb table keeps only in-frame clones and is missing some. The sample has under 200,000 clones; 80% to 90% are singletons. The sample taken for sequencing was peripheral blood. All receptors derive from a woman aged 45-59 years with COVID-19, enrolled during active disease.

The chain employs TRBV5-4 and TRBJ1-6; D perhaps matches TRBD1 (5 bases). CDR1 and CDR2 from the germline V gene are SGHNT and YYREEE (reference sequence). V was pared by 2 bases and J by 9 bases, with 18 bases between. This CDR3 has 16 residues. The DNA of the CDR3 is TGTGCCAGCAGCTTAAACCAGGGTATTCCTGGTTCACCCCTCCACTTT. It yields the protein CASSLNQGIPGSPLHF.

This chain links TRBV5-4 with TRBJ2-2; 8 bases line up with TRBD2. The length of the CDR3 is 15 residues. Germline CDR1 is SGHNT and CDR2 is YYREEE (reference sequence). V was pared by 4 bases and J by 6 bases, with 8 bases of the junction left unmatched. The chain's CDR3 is CASSPGTSFPGELFF. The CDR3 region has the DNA TGTGCCAGCAGCCCGGGGACTAGTTTTCCCGGGGAGCTGTTTTTT.

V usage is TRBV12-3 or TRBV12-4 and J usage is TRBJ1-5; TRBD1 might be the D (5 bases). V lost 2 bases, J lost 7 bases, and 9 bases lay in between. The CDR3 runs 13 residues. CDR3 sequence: CASSLTGDQPQHF. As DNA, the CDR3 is TGTGCCAGCAGTTTAACAGGAGACCAGCCCCAGCATTTT.

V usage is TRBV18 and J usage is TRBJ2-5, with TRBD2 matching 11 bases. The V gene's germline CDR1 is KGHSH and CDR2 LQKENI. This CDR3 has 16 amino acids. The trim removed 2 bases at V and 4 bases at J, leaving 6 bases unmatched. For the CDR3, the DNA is TGTGCCAGCTCACCAAGACTAGCGGGGTCCGGAGAGACCCAGTACTTC. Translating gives CASSPRLAGSGETQYF. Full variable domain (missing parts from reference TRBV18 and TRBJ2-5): NAGVMQNPRHLVRRRGQEARLRCSPMKGHSHVYWYRQLPEEGLKFMVYLQKENIIDESGMPKERFSAEFPKEGPSILRIQQVVRGDSAAYFCASSPRLAGSGETQYFGPGTRLLVL.

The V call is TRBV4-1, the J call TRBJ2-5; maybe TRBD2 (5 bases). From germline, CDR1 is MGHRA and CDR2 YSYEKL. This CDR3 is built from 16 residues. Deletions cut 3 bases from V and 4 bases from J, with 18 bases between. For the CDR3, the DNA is TGCGCCAGCAGCCAGGAAGGAGGCACCGGAGGAGAGACCCAGTACTTC. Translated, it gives CASSQEGGTGGETQYF.

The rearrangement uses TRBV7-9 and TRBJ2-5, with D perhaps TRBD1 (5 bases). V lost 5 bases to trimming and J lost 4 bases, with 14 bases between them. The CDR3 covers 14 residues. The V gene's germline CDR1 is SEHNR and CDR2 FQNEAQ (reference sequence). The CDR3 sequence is CASSPRVGVETQYF. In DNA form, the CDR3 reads TGTGCCAGCAGCCCCAGGGTGGGCGTAGAGACCCAGTACTTC. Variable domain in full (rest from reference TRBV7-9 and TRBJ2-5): DTGVSQNPRHKITKRGQNVTFRCDPISEHNRLYWYRQTLGQGPEFLTYFQNEAQLEKSRLLSDRFSAERPKGSFSTLEIQRTEQGDSAMYLCASSPRVGVETQYFGPGTRLLVL.

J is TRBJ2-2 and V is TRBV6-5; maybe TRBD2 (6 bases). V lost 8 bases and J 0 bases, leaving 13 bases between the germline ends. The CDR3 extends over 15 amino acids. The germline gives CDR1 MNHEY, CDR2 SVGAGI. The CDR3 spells CASSREAPNTGELFF. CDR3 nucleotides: TGTGCCAGCTCAAGGGAGGCCCCGAACACCGGGGAGCTGTTTTTT.

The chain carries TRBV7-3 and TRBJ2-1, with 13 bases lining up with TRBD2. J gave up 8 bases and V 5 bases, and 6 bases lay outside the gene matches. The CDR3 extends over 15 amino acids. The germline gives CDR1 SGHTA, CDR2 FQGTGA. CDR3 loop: CASSPELAGGHEQFF. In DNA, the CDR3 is TGTGCCAGCAGCCCCGAACTAGCGGGGGGGCATGAGCAGTTCTTC.

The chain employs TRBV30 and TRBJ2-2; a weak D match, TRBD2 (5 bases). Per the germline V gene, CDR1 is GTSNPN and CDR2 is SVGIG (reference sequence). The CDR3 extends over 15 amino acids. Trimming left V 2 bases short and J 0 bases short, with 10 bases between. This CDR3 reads CAWSKLGANTGELFF. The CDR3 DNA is TGTGCCTGGAGTAAGCTGGGAGCGAACACCGGGGAGCTGTTTTTT.

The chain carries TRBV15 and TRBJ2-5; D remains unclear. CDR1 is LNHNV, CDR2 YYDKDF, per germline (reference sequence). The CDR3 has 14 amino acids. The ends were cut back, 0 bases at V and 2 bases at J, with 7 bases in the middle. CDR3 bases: TGTGCCACCAGCAGAGAGATGACTCAAGAGACCCAGTACTTC. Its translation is CATSREMTQETQYF. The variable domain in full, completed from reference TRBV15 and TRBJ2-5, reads DAMVIQNPRYQVTQFGKPVTLSCSQTLNHNVMYWYQQKSSQAPKLLFHYYDKDFNNEADTPDNFQSRRPNTSFCFLDIRSPGLGDTAMYLCATSREMTQETQYFGPGTRLLVL.

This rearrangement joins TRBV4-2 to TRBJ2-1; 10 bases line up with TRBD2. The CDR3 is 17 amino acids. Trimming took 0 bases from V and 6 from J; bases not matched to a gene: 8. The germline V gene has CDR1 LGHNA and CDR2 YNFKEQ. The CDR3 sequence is CASSQDPQRGGFNEQFF. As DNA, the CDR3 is TGTGCCAGCAGCCAAGATCCCCAGCGGGGGGGTTTCAATGAGCAGTTCTTC.

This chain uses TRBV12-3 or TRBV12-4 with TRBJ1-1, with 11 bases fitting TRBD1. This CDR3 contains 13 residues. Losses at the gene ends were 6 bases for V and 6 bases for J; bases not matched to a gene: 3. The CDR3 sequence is CASSPGQGAEAFF. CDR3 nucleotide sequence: TGTGCCAGCAGCCCGGGACAGGGGGCTGAAGCTTTCTTT.

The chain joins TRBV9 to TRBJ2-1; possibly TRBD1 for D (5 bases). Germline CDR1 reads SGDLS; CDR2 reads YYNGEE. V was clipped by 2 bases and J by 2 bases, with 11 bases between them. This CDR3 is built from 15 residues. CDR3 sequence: CASSVQAGPYNEQFF. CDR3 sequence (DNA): TGTGCCAGCAGCGTTCAGGCAGGGCCCTACAATGAGCAGTTCTTC.

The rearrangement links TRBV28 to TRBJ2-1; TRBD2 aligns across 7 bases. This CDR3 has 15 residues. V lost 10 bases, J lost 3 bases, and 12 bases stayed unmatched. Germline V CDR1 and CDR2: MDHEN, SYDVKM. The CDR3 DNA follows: TGTGCCACCGAGTCGACTAGCACAAACTACAATGAGCAGTTCTTC. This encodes CATESTSTNYNEQFF. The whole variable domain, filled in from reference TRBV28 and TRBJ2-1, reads DVKVTQSSRYLVKRTGEKVFLECVQDMDHENMFWYRQDPGLGLRLIYFSYDVKMKEKGDIPEGYSVSREKKERFSLILESASTNQTSMYLCATESTSTNYNEQFFGPGTRLTVL.

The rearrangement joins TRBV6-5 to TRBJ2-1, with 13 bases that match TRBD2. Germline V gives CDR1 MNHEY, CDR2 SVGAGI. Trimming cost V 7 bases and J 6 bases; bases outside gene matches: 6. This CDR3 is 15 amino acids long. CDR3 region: CASNKLAGGRNEQFF. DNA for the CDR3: TGTGCCAGCAATAAACTAGCGGGGGGGCGCAATGAGCAGTTCTTC.

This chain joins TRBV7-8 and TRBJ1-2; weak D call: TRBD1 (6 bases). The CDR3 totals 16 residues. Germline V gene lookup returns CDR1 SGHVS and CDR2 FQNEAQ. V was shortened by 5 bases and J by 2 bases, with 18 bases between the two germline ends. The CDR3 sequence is CASSPMPDGGNYGYTF. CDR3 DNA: TGTGCCAGCAGCCCTATGCCAGATGGGGGCAACTATGGCTACACCTTC.

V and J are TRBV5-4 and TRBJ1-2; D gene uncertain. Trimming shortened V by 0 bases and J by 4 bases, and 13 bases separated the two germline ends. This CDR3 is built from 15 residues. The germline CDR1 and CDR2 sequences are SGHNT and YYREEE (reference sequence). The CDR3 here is CASSLDWELPYGYTF. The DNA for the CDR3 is TGTGCCAGCAGCTTGGATTGGGAGCTGCCCTATGGCTACACCTTC.

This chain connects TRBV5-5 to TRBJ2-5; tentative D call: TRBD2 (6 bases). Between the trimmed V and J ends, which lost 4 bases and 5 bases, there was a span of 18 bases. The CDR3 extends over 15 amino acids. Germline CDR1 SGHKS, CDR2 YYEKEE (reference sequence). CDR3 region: CASSLGTALRETQYF. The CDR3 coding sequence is TGTGCCAGCAGCCTCGGGACTGCCCTTCGTGAGACCCAGTACTTC.

The CDR3 region is CASSEGGRITMVNTEAFF. In nucleotides, the CDR3 is TGTGCCAGCAGTGAAGGTGGTCGGATCACTATGGTTAACACTGAAGCTTTCTTT. V usage is TRBV2 and J usage is TRBJ1-1; no clear D. Germline V CDR1 and CDR2: SNHLY, FYNNEI. V gave up 1 base and J gave up 2 bases, with 20 bases separating them. The CDR3 is 18 amino acids.

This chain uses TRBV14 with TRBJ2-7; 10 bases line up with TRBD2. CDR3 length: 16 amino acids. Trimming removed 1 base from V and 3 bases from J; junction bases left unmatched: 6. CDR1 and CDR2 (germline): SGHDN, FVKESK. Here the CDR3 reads CASSQGTSGGLYEQYF. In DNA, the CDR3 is TGTGCCAGCAGCCAAGGGACTAGCGGTGGCCTCTACGAGCAGTACTTC.